This TCR beta chain was captured by sequencing in a study of technical replicates of blood from a few donors. The CDR3 runs to 19 residues. Trimming cost V 4 bases and J 0 bases, with 25 bases left between them. CDR1 and CDR2 from the germline V gene are SGDLS and YYNGEE. This clone was found once. TCRdb's table, derived via immunoSEQ multiplex PCR, lists solely in-frame clones and lacks some. The sample yields some 80,000 clones, about 96% seen once. Sequencing used T cells isolated from PBMCs. This sequence originates from a human donor in good health. The gene calls are TRBV9 and TRBJ1-2; no clear D. The CDR3 region has the DNA TGTGCCAGCAGCATGAAACCAATCCTTACGACTTATTCTAACTATGGCTACACCTTC. As protein: CASSMKPILTTYSNYGYTF.